The present TCR beta chain was sequenced within a study of T cell responses to AZD1222 COVID-19 vaccine. Looked up from germline, CDR1 is SNHLY and CDR2 is FYNNEI. The CDR3 runs to 14 residues. V lost 3 bases and J 4 bases, leaving 12 bases between the germline ends. For this clone: Its specificity is unknown.

Study outcomes and limitations: Seropositive status at baseline applied to only six AZD1222 recipients. Spike-wide vaccine-associated CD4 TCRs dominated at 160-218 and 743-854. Clonal diversity was possibly underestimated; the donors were predominantly white British and more often female.

The assay was immunoSEQ multiplex PCR, and TCRdb's table has in-frame clones only and misses some. The repertoire has roughly 120,000 clones, more than 65% of them found once; the top ten carry approximately 9.4%. The material was peripheral blood, obtained on day 0 of AZD1222 vaccination. The receptor comes from an adult in good health. The V and J genes are TRBV2 and TRBJ1-2; maybe TRBD1 (6 bases). The CDR3, as DNA: TGTGCCAGCAGTGAGCAGGGGAGTTTCTATGGCTACACCTTC. It yields the protein CASSEQGSFYGYTF.